Listed below are T cell receptor beta chains from one sample, sequenced in a study of cytotoxic CD8 clonotypes in ibrutinib-treated CLL. Sequencing was performed with immunoSEQ multiplex PCR; in TCRdb, only in-frame clones are kept and a portion is missing. The table has 200,000 to 250,000 clones, 70% seen once. Sequencing used PBMCs, obtained after 24 months of ibrutinib treatment. These receptors were taken from a human donor with chronic lymphocytic leukemia. The CDR3 runs from the conserved cysteine through the conserved F or W. The D gene is left open where the match is weak. Clone size is given for some rows only: seen once, a few or many times, or a class if the clone is expanded.

clone_size | d_call | j_call | v_call | cdr3_nt | cdr3_aa
NA | NA | TRBJ2-7 | TRBV7-9 | TGTGCCAGCAGCTTCGAGGTCTACGAGCAGTACTTC | CASSFEVYEQYF
NA | NA | TRBJ2-6 | TRBV25-1 | TGTGCCAGCAGCCTCGCAGGCTCTGGGGCCAACGTCCTGACTTTC | CASSLAGSGANVLTF
NA | NA | TRBJ2-2 | TRBV5-4 | TGTGCCAGCAGCTTGCCCCACCTACCCGGGGAGCTGTTTTTT | CASSLPHLPGELFF
NA | NA | TRBJ2-1 | TRBV28 | TGTGCCACCGCGGTAACGCCGCGGGAGCAGTTCTTC | CATAVTPREQFF
NA | NA | TRBJ1-1 | TRBV6-1 | TGTGCCAGCAGTGAATTCCGAAGTACTGAAGCTTTCTTT | CASSEFRSTEAFF
NA | NA | TRBJ1-2 | TRBV5-4 | TGTGCCAGCAGCTGGGACACTTCAGGTGGTGGCTACACCTTC | CASSWDTSGGGYTF
NA | NA | TRBJ1-1 | TRBV6-1 | TGTGCCAGCAGTGCGGAGCCAAACACTGAAGCTTTCTTT | CASSAEPNTEAFF
NA | NA | TRBJ1-4 | TRBV7-9 | TGTGCCAGCAGCCCCAAAAGATCTAATGAAAAACTGTTTTTT | CASSPKRSNEKLFF
NA | NA | TRBJ1-1 | TRBV7-8 | TGTGCCAGCAGCCCCCTCAGTGAAGCTTTCTTT | CASSPLSEAFF
NA | TRBD2 | TRBJ2-3 | TRBV5-1 | TGCGCCAGCAGCTACGGCTGGACTAGCGGGAGAGTTCGTAGCACAGATACGCAGTATTTT | CASSYGWTSGRVRSTDTQYF
once | NA | TRBJ1-1 | TRBV6-1 | TGTGCCAGCAGGAACTTTATGAACACTGAAGCTTTCTTT | CASRNFMNTEAFF
NA | NA | TRBJ1-4 | TRBV18 | TGTGCCAGCTCACCTGGCCAGGGGAGCGAAAAACTGTTTTTT | CASSPGQGSEKLFF
once | NA | TRBJ2-1 | TRBV27 | TGTGCCAGCAGCCCTACCCGGGGAGAAACAACTGAGCAGTTCTTC | CASSPTRGETTEQFF
NA | NA | TRBJ2-7 | TRBV30 | TGTGCCTGGAGTGGAACTAGCCCCTACGAGCAGTACTTC | CAWSGTSPYEQYF
once | TRBD2 | TRBJ2-7 | TRBV7-3 | TGTGCCAGCAGCGCCGCGGGAGGGCCGCTCAACGAGCAGTACTTC | CASSAAGGPLNEQYF
few | NA | TRBJ1-1 | TRBV11-2 | TGTGCCAGCAGCTACGGGAACACTGAAGCTTTCTTT | CASSYGNTEAFF
NA | NA | TRBJ2-4 | TRBV4-3 | TGCGCCAGCAGCCAAGCCGCCGACCTAGCCAAAAACATTCAGTACTTC | CASSQAADLAKNIQYF
once | TRBD2 | TRBJ2-1 | TRBV7-9 | TGTGCCAGCGGTTCCGGGGGGGACTACAATGAGCAGTTCTTC | CASGSGGDYNEQFF
once | TRBD2 | TRBJ2-1 | TRBV7-6 | TGTGCCAGCAGCCCCCTAGCGGGAGACTACAATGAGCAGTTCTTC | CASSPLAGDYNEQFF
NA | TRBD1 | TRBJ2-7 | TRBV9 | TGTGCCAGCAGCGTTTGGGACAGGTCCTACGAGCAGTACTTC | CASSVWDRSYEQYF
NA | TRBD2 | TRBJ2-1 | TRBV6-5 | TGTGCCAGCAGTAGAACTAGCGGGAGGGCCGGTGAGCAGTTCTTC | CASSRTSGRAGEQFF
NA | NA | TRBJ2-7 | TRBV5-6 | TGTGCCAGCAGCTTGGCCCATGATACGGAGCAGTACTTC | CASSLAHDTEQYF
few | TRBD2 | TRBJ2-1 | TRBV5-1 | TGCGCCAGCAGCTTGGGACTAGCGGGAGGAGATGAGCAGTTCTTC | CASSLGLAGGDEQFF
NA | NA | TRBJ2-2 | TRBV6-5 | TGTGCCAGCCTTGCCTTCTCGAACACCGGGGAGCTGTTTTTT | CASLAFSNTGELFF
NA | NA | TRBJ2-1 | TRBV30 | TGTGCCCACGCTCCCCGGGGGGAGCAGTTCTTC | CAHAPRGEQFF
NA | NA | TRBJ2-7 | TRBV9 | TGTGCCAGCAGCCCTGACGGGATCTACGAGCAGTACTTC | CASSPDGIYEQYF
NA | NA | TRBJ1-4 | TRBV19 | TGTGCCAGTAGTATATTAGGTCAGGGCGGAAAACTGTTTTTT | CASSILGQGGKLFF
NA | NA | TRBJ2-4 | TRBV9 | TGTGCCAGCAGCGTAGGGCAGGGCGAACGTAACATTCAGTACTTC | CASSVGQGERNIQYF
few | NA | TRBJ1-1 | TRBV28 | TGTGCCAGCAGTTACCCCACAGGGAACACTGAAGCTTTCTTT | CASSYPTGNTEAFF
NA | TRBD2 | TRBJ2-5 | TRBV6-1 | TGTGCCAGCAGTGGGACTAGCGGTGGGGGCTGGGAGACCCAGTACTTC | CASSGTSGGGWETQYF
NA | NA | TRBJ2-4 | TRBV30 | TGTGCCTGGAGTGTATCGGGTGCCAAAAACATTCAGTACTTC | CAWSVSGAKNIQYF
NA | TRBD2 | TRBJ2-7 | TRBV29-1 | TGCAGCGTTCTGACTAGCGGGAGCTCCTACGAGCAGTACTTC | CSVLTSGSSYEQYF
NA | NA | TRBJ1-1 | TRBV11-2 | TGTGCCAGCAGCTTAGAAGGGGCTCGCAGGAACAGAAACACTGAAGCTTTCTTT | CASSLEGARRNRNTEAFF
NA | NA | TRBJ1-4 | TRBV27 | TGTGCCAGCAGCCCGGACCTTAATGAAAAACTGTTTTTT | CASSPDLNEKLFF
NA | TRBD2 | TRBJ2-7 | TRBV27 | TGTGCCAGCAGTTCAGGCTCTAGCGGCGCCTACGAGCAGTACTTC | CASSSGSSGAYEQYF
NA | NA | TRBJ1-1 | TRBV29-1 | TGCAGCGTTGTAGGCAGGACTTCGAACACTGAAGCTTTCTTT | CSVVGRTSNTEAFF
once | TRBD2 | TRBJ2-5 | TRBV27 | TGTGCCAGCAGCTACCTCCCGGGACTAGCGGGAGGAGCTGAGACCCAGTACTTC | CASSYLPGLAGGAETQYF
NA | NA | TRBJ1-1 | TRBV9 | TGTGCCAGCAGCCAGGGGCACGCGAACACTGAAGCTTTCTTT | CASSQGHANTEAFF
few | TRBD1 | TRBJ1-5 | TRBV2 | TGTGCCAGCAGGAATGGACGGGCAGGGGGTCAGCCCCAGCATTTT | CASRNGRAGGQPQHF